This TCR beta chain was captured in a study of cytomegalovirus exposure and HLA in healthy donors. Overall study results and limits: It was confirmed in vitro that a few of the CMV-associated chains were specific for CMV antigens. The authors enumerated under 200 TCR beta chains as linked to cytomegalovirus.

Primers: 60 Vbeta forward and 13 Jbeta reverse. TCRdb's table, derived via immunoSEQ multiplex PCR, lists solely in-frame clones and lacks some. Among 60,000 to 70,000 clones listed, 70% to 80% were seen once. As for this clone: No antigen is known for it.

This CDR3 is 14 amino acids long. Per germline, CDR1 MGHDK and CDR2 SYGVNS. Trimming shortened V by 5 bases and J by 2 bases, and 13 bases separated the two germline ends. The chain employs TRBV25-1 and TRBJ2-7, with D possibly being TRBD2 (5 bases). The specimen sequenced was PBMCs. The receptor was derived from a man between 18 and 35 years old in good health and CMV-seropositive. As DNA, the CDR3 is TGTGCCAGCAGTTTCCGGGGTACTACCTACGAGCAGTACTTC. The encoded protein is CASSFRGTTYEQYF.